This note documents a single T cell receptor (beta chain) sequence. Authors' data handling: Estimation of nucleated cell counts relied on the amplification of reference gene primers. Sequencing was performed with immunoSEQ multiplex PCR; in TCRdb, only in-frame clones are kept and a portion is missing. V, J and clone size derive from that table, while D and trimming were established from the DNA sequence. The sample carries about 170,000 clones, 90% to 95% recorded once. The entry originates in a study of blood T cell repertoires in COVID-19. The overall study: The cDNA or gDNA used as material had been derived from T cells, B-cell-depleted T cells, or PBMCs.

The CDR3 runs 12 residues. After removal of 5 bases from V and 4 bases from J, the junction contained 3 bases not matched to a gene. The germline V gene encodes CDR1 SGHDT and CDR2 YYEEEE. The clonotype originates from a man aged 45-65 years with acute or convalescent COVID-19. The rearrangement links TRBV5-6 to TRBJ2-7; 7 bases are shared with TRBD1. Sequencing was carried out using peripheral blood. The CDR3, as DNA: TGTGCCAGCAGGAAACAGGGGTACGAGCAGTACGTC. Translating it yields CASRKQGYEQYV.